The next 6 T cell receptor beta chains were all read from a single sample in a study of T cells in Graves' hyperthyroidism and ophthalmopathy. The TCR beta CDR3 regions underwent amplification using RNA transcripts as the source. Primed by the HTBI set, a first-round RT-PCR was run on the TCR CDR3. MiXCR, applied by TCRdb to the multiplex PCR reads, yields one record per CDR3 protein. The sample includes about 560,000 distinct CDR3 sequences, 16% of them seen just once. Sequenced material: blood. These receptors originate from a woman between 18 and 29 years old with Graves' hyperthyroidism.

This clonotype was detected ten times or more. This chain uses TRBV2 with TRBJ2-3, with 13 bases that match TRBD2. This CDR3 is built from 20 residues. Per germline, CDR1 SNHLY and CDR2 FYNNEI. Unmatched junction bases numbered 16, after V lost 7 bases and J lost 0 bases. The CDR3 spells CASTTGRLAGGSTSTDTQYF. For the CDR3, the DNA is TGTGCCAGCACCACAGGGAGACTAGCGGGGGGAAGTACTAGCACAGATACGCAGTATTTT.

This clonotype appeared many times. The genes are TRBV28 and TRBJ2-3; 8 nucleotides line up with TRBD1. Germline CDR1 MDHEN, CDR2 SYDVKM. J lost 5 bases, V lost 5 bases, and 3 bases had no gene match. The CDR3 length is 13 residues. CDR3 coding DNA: TGTGCCAGCAGTCAGGGGGCGCAAGATACGCAGTATTTT. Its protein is CASSQGAQDTQYF.

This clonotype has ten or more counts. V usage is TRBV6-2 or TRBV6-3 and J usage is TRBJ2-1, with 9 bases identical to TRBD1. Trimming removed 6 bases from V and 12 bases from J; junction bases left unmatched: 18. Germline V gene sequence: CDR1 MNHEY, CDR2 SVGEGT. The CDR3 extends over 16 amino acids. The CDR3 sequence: CASSRRPGQGIKGQFF. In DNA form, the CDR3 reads TGTGCCAGCAGCCGCCGCCCGGGACAGGGTATCAAGGGGCAGTTCTTC.

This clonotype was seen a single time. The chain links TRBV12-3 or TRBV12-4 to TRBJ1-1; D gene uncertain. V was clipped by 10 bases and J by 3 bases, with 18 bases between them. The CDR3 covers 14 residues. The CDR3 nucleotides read TGTGCCACCAGCCCCGTCGGTGGCGACACTGAAGCTTTCTTT. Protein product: CATSPVGGDTEAFF.

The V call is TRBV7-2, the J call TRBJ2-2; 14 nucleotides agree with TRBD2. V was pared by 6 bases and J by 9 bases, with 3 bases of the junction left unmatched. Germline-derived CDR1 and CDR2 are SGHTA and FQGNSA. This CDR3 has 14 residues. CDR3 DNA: TGTGCCAGCAGGGGACTAGCGGGGGCCAGGGAGCTGTTTTTT. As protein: CASRGLAGARELFF.

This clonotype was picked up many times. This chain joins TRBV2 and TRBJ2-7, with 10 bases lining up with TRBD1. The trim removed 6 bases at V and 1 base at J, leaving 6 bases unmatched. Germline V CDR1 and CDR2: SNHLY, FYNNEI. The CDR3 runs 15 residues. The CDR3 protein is CASRGQGLPSYEQYF. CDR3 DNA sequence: TGTGCCAGCAGGGGACAGGGGCTGCCTTCCTACGAGCAGTACTTC. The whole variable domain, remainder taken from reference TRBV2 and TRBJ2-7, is EPEVTQTPSHQVTQMGQEVILRCVPISNHLYFYWYRQILGQKVEFLVSFYNNEISEKSEIFDDQFSVERPDGSNFTLKIRSTKLEDSAMYFCASRGQGLPSYEQYFGPGTRLTVT.